This is a list of T cell receptor beta chains from one sample in a study of T-cell memory formation after mild COVID-19. MiXCR, run by TCRdb on the 5' RACE reads, gives a single entry per CDR3 protein. The data contain about 140,000 distinct CDR3 sequences, more than 12% of them seen just once; the ten biggest clones take up 13% to 15%. The sample taken for sequencing was PBMCs or a T cell subset sorted from them (not recorded which). These receptors all stem from an adult woman who had mild COVID-19 (a few samples of this study predate the infection). Cell type and time point are not known. The CDR3 runs from the conserved cysteine through the conserved F or W. A D gene is named only where the DNA matches it firmly. The size field is filled for only some rows; it gives once, few, many or a size class.

V: TRBV18
size: many
J: TRBJ2-3
D: TRBD2
DNA: TGTGCCAGCTCACCTAGCGGGGCCAGCACAGATACGCAGTATTTT
CDR3: CASSPSGASTDTQYF

V: TRBV28
size: NA
J: TRBJ1-2
D: NA
DNA: TGTGCCAGCAGTTTCTCGGGGACGTTCTATGGCTACACCTTC
CDR3: CASSFSGTFYGYTF

V: TRBV21-1
size: NA
J: TRBJ2-7
D: NA
DNA: TGTGCCAGCAGCAAAGATACGGGGAGCTCCTACGAGCAGTACTTC
CDR3: CASSKDTGSSYEQYF

V: TRBV29-1
size: few
J: TRBJ2-7
D: NA
DNA: TGCAGCGTTGGAGTCGGGGGCGAGCAGTACTTC
CDR3: CSVGVGGEQYF

V: TRBV5-4
size: NA
J: TRBJ2-7
D: TRBD2
DNA: TGTGCCAGCAGCTTGGGCCTAGCGGGGGTCTACGAGCAGTACTTC
CDR3: CASSLGLAGVYEQYF

V: TRBV5-1
size: NA
J: TRBJ2-1
D: TRBD1
DNA: TGCGCCAGCAGCTTGGGGCAACAGGGGACGGGAGAGCAGTTCTTC
CDR3: CASSLGQQGTGEQFF

V: TRBV29-1
size: NA
J: TRBJ2-2
D: TRBD1
DNA: TGCAGCGTTGAAGGGGGGACAGGGGGCATCGGGGAGCTGTTTTTT
CDR3: CSVEGGTGGIGELFF

V: TRBV29-1
size: many
J: TRBJ2-1
D: TRBD1
DNA: TGCAGCGTTGCAGGGGGCGAGCACAATGAGCAGTTCTTC
CDR3: CSVAGGEHNEQFF

V: TRBV7-2
size: NA
J: TRBJ2-1
D: NA
DNA: TGTGCCAGCAGCTTCAGGGTTGGCTCCTACAATGAGCAGTTCTTC
CDR3: CASSFRVGSYNEQFF

V: TRBV20-1
size: NA
J: TRBJ2-1
D: TRBD2
DNA: TGCAGTGCTAGAAGGGGACTAGCGGGGGGTTCCAATGAGCAGTTCTTC
CDR3: CSARRGLAGGSNEQFF

V: TRBV5-1
size: few
J: TRBJ2-2
D: TRBD2
DNA: TGCGCCAGCAGCTTGCCTAGCGGAACCGGGGAGCTGTTTTTT
CDR3: CASSLPSGTGELFF

V: TRBV9
size: few
J: TRBJ1-1
D: NA
DNA: TGTGCCAGCAGCGTAGCCCCAGGACTGAACACTGAAGCTTTCTTT
CDR3: CASSVAPGLNTEAFF

V: TRBV19
size: few
J: TRBJ2-1
D: TRBD2
DNA: TGTGCCAGTAGCTCCGGGACTAGCATGGGGAATGAGCAGTTCTTC
CDR3: CASSSGTSMGNEQFF

V: TRBV25-1
size: many
J: TRBJ2-5
D: NA
DNA: TGTGCCAGCAGTGACTGGGGGCGCGGGCTTGGGCAAGAGACCCAGTACTTC
CDR3: CASSDWGRGLGQETQYF

V: TRBV7-9
size: few
J: TRBJ2-1
D: NA
DNA: TGTGCCAGCAGCTTAGTCCGAGGCGGCAATGAGCAGTTCTTC
CDR3: CASSLVRGGNEQFF

V: TRBV6-5
size: NA
J: TRBJ2-1
D: NA
DNA: TGTGCCAGCCAGAGTGGTGCATACAATGAGCAGTTCTTC
CDR3: CASQSGAYNEQFF

V: TRBV4-2
size: few
J: TRBJ1-2
D: NA
DNA: TGTGCCAGCAGCCAAGAGCTGGGGCGTAACTATGGCTACACCTTC
CDR3: CASSQELGRNYGYTF

V: TRBV9
size: NA
J: TRBJ2-7
D: NA
DNA: TGTGCCAGCAGCTCCGGACAGCGAACCTACGAGCAGTACTTC
CDR3: CASSSGQRTYEQYF

V: TRBV28
size: few
J: TRBJ2-7
D: TRBD1
DNA: TGTGCCAGCAGTCCCCAAGGGCTTCAGGGGGCAGGCGAGCAGTACTTC
CDR3: CASSPQGLQGAGEQYF

V: TRBV19
size: NA
J: TRBJ2-7
D: TRBD2
DNA: TGTGCCAGTAGTGACGGGACTAGCGGAAAATACGAGCAGTACTTC
CDR3: CASSDGTSGKYEQYF

V: TRBV7-9
size: NA
J: TRBJ2-1
D: TRBD2
DNA: TGTGCCAGCAGCTCCCTTGGCGGGGGGGCTCACAATGAGCAGTTCTTC
CDR3: CASSSLGGGAHNEQFF

V: TRBV5-1
size: few
J: TRBJ1-4
D: NA
DNA: TGCGCCAGCAGCGGGCAGGGTGCCGAAAAACTGTTTTTT
CDR3: CASSGQGAEKLFF

V: TRBV12-3/TRBV12-4
size: NA
J: TRBJ2-3
D: TRBD2
DNA: TGTGCCAGCAGTTCCGGACTAGCGGGCACAGATACGCAGTATTTT
CDR3: CASSSGLAGTDTQYF

V: TRBV12-3/TRBV12-4
size: NA
J: TRBJ1-6
D: NA
DNA: TGTGCCAGCAGTCCCACCGGACAGCCCACCCTCCACTTT
CDR3: CASSPTGQPTLHF

V: TRBV7-2
size: few
J: TRBJ2-3
D: TRBD2
DNA: TGTGCCAGCAGCTTAGGGCGGGGGGGCTGGAGTACGCAGTATTTT
CDR3: CASSLGRGGWSTQYF

V: TRBV5-5
size: NA
J: TRBJ1-2
D: NA
DNA: TGTGCCAGCAGCTTGTTTTTGGCCTCCCTGGAGGGCTACACCTTC
CDR3: CASSLFLASLEGYTF

V: TRBV24-1
size: few
J: TRBJ2-1
D: TRBD2
DNA: TGTGCCACCAGTGATTTGACTAGCGGGAGGGCCTATGAGCAGTTCTTC
CDR3: CATSDLTSGRAYEQFF

V: TRBV3-1
size: few
J: TRBJ2-7
D: NA
DNA: TGTGCCAGCAGCCAAGGGCCCAGCATATACGAGCAGTACTTC
CDR3: CASSQGPSIYEQYF

V: TRBV7-6
size: NA
J: TRBJ2-3
D: TRBD1
DNA: TGTGCCAGCAGCTTAGGGGACAGTTACACAGATACGCAGTATTTT
CDR3: CASSLGDSYTDTQYF

V: TRBV6-2/TRBV6-3
size: NA
J: TRBJ2-1
D: NA
DNA: TGTGCCAGCAGCCCCGAAGCGGGCAAGTTCTTC
CDR3: CASSPEAGKFF

V: TRBV6-2/TRBV6-3
size: NA
J: TRBJ2-1
D: NA
DNA: TGTGCCAGCAGAAACCCCCCGGGGGATGAGCAGTTCTTC
CDR3: CASRNPPGDEQFF

V: TRBV2
size: few
J: TRBJ1-1
D: NA
DNA: TGTGCCAGCAGTGAAGGTCCGGGAAGGAAGAACACTGAAGCTTTCTTT
CDR3: CASSEGPGRKNTEAFF

V: TRBV18
size: NA
J: TRBJ2-7
D: TRBD1
DNA: TGTGCCAGCTCACGGGACAGGGACGAGCAGTACTTC
CDR3: CASSRDRDEQYF

V: TRBV7-2
size: NA
J: TRBJ2-2
D: NA
DNA: TGTGCCAGCAGACCTAACCGGGCCGGGGAGCTGTTTTTT
CDR3: CASRPNRAGELFF

V: TRBV6-2/TRBV6-3
size: few
J: TRBJ2-3
D: NA
DNA: TGTGCCAGCAGTTACTCGGAGGGCCCAGATACGCAGTATTTT
CDR3: CASSYSEGPDTQYF

V: TRBV19
size: once
J: TRBJ2-1
D: NA
DNA: TGTGCCAGTAGTATGGGACGATACAATGAGCAGTTCTTC
CDR3: CASSMGRYNEQFF

V: TRBV11-2
size: many
J: TRBJ2-1
D: TRBD2
DNA: TGTGCCAGCAGCGTCTTAGCGGGAGGCCCAACACTTGAGCAGTTCTTC
CDR3: CASSVLAGGPTLEQFF

V: TRBV2
size: NA
J: TRBJ2-3
D: TRBD1
DNA: TGTGCCAGCAGACACAACAGGGGAAGCACAGATACGCAGTATTTT
CDR3: CASRHNRGSTDTQYF

V: TRBV20-1
size: NA
J: TRBJ1-5
D: TRBD1
DNA: TGCAGTGCCCGAGAGGGGGCTGGGCAGCCCCAGCATTTT
CDR3: CSAREGAGQPQHF

V: TRBV7-9
size: few
J: TRBJ1-4
D: NA
DNA: TGTGCCAGCAGCACCCGACAGGATGTGTATGAAAAACTGTTTTTT
CDR3: CASSTRQDVYEKLFF

V: TRBV6-5
size: NA
J: TRBJ2-1
D: TRBD2
DNA: TGTGCCGCCGCCCCCGGGACTAGATACAATGAGCAGTTCTTC
CDR3: CAAAPGTRYNEQFF

V: TRBV18
size: few
J: TRBJ2-1
D: TRBD2
DNA: TGTGCCAGCTCACCGGGGACTAGCGGGGCCAATGAGCAGTTCTTC
CDR3: CASSPGTSGANEQFF

V: TRBV7-9
size: few
J: TRBJ2-2
D: NA
DNA: TGTGCCAGCAGCTTAGAGAGGGTGAACACCGGGGAGCTGTTTTTT
CDR3: CASSLERVNTGELFF